Listed here are 13 T cell receptor beta chains from one sample, sequenced in a study of T cells in Graves' hyperthyroidism and ophthalmopathy (dated 2019 in TCRdb). Library generation was performed with multiplex PCR. The data were produced on an Illumina HiSeq 2000. The TCR beta CDR3 regions were amplified from the RNA transcripts. A first-round RT-PCR of the TCR CDR3 used the HTBI primer set with the Qiagen OneStep RT-PCR kit. Starting from the raw public reads, TCRdb applied fastp trimming at Q25, assembled clones with MiXCR and retained in-frame beta chains. CDR3 protein sequences are deduplicated, and each keeps its most common genes and DNA. The sample table shows almost 250,000 distinct CDR3 sequences, and about 25% are seen once. About 40% of the sample comes from the top ten. The material sequenced was blood. The receptor set was obtained from a woman in her 40s with Graves' ophthalmopathy.

This clonotype has at least ten counts. This chain connects TRBV7-3 to TRBJ2-5, with D uncertain. The CDR3 runs to 14 residues. In germline, CDR1 is SGHTA, CDR2 FQGTGA. Trimming pared 5 bases from V and 1 base from J, leaving 11 bases between. The CDR3 DNA sequence: TGTGCCAGCAGCCCCACGCACTCCCAAGAGACCCAGTACTTC. It encodes CASSPTHSQETQYF.

This chain joins TRBV10-2 and TRBJ2-7; TRBD2 matches at 10 bases. Germline loops: CDR1 WSHSY, CDR2 SAAADI. V lost 3 bases, J lost 4 bases, and 6 bases stayed unmatched. The CDR3 extends over 15 amino acids. CDR3 amino acids: CASSDGSGRRYEQYF. The DNA for the CDR3 is TGCGCCAGCAGTGACGGTAGCGGGAGGCGGTACGAGCAGTACTTC.

This clonotype was seen repeatedly, ten times or more. V usage is TRBV11-2 and J usage is TRBJ1-1; D is undetermined. The V and J ends lost 3 bases and 6 bases respectively, with 8 bases between them. CDR1 SGHAT and CDR2 FQNNGV come from the germline V gene. The CDR3 is made up of 12 amino acids. The CDR3 nucleotides are TGTGCCAGCAGCTTGGCCACCCCTGAAGCTTTCTTT. This sequence encodes CASSLATPEAFF.

The rearrangement links TRBV4-1 to TRBJ2-2; 8 nucleotides match TRBD1. Germline trimming cut 6 bases from V and 0 bases from J; bases unmatched to any gene: 12. CDR1 and CDR2 (germline): MGHRA, YSYEKL. This CDR3 is built from 18 residues. The CDR3: CASSLPLDRGANTGELFF. CDR3 in DNA: TGCGCCAGCAGTCTGCCGCTAGACAGGGGCGCGAACACCGGGGAGCTGTTTTTT.

Only a few counts were recorded for this clonotype. The V and J genes are TRBV5-8 and TRBJ1-2; D possibly corresponds to TRBD1 (5 bases). This CDR3 is built from 13 residues. Trimming shortened V by 4 bases and J by 4 bases, and 11 bases separated the two germline ends. In germline, CDR1 is SGHTS, CDR2 YDEGEE. This chain's CDR3 is CASSTGLLYGYTF. In DNA form, the CDR3 reads TGTGCCAGCAGCACGGGACTTCTCTATGGCTACACCTTC. Looking up the rest from reference TRBV5-8 and TRBJ1-2 gives the full variable domain: EAGVTQSPTHLIKTRGQQATLRCSPISGHTSVYWYQQALGLGLQFLLWYDEGEERNRGNFPPRFSGRQFPNYSSELNVNALELEDSALYLCASSTGLLYGYTFGSGTRLTVV.

This clonotype was recorded many times. The chain links TRBV7-8 to TRBJ2-7, with 7 bases identical to TRBD1. Germline V gives CDR1 SGHVS, CDR2 FQNEAQ. V was pared by 5 bases and J by 1 base, with 11 bases of the junction left unmatched. This CDR3 spans 16 amino acids. The CDR3 DNA is TGTGCCAGCAGCGTGTTGCGACAGGGTGAGTCCTACGAGCAGTACTTC. Translation gives CASSVLRQGESYEQYF.

The V gene is TRBV6-1, the J gene TRBJ1-5; perhaps TRBD1 as D (6 bases). V was shortened by 2 bases and J by 4 bases, with 15 bases between the two germline ends. CDR3 length: 16 residues. Germline CDR1 is MNHNS and CDR2 is SASEGT. The CDR3 sequence is CASSELGGRLNQPQHF. In DNA form, the CDR3 reads TGTGCCAGCAGTGAACTGGGGGGCCGGTTGAATCAGCCCCAGCATTTT.

This clonotype was seen only a few times. This chain uses TRBV6-2 or TRBV6-3 with TRBJ1-1; D is perhaps TRBD1 (5 bases). The germline V gene encodes CDR1 MNHEY and CDR2 SVGEGT. Between the trimmed V and J ends, which lost 2 bases and 4 bases, there was a span of 8 bases. This CDR3 region has 13 residues. The CDR3 coding sequence is TGTGCCAGCAGTTACCCAGGGATCACTGAAGCTTTCTTT. The encoded protein is CASSYPGITEAFF.

This chain uses TRBV6-5 with TRBJ2-5; 10 nucleotides align to TRBD1. Looked up from germline, CDR1 is MNHEY and CDR2 is SVGAGI. The CDR3 loop spans 15 amino acids. Trimming at V came to 4 bases and at J to 5 bases, leaving 7 bases not matched to a gene. Written as DNA, the CDR3 is TGTGCCAGCAGTTCCGCGACAGGGGGCTCTGAGACCCAGTACTTC. This gives the protein CASSSATGGSETQYF.

V and J are TRBV19 and TRBJ1-2, with D uncertain. This CDR3 region has 13 residues. From germline, CDR1 is LNHDA and CDR2 SQIVND (reference sequence). Trimming stripped 0 bases from V and 8 bases from J, with 10 bases between. The CDR3 DNA sequence: TGTGCCAGTAGTATAGATAAGGATTTGGGCTACACCTTC. Translated, it gives CASSIDKDLGYTF.

This clonotype was seen repeatedly, ten times or more. The V call is TRBV20-1, the J call TRBJ1-1; D gene uncertain. The CDR3 covers 12 residues. Trimming took 3 bases from V and 1 from J, leaving 6 bases between them. In germline, CDR1 is DFQATT, CDR2 SNEGSKA (reference sequence). CDR3 region: CSASLGNTEAFF. As DNA, the CDR3 is TGCAGTGCTAGTTTGGGGAACACTGAAGCTTTCTTT.

This clonotype was seen many times. The gene calls are TRBV12-3 or TRBV12-4 and TRBJ2-7; D may be TRBD2 (5 bases). The CDR3 has 11 residues. Trimming removed 7 bases from V and 6 bases from J, with 10 bases in between. The DNA for the CDR3 is TGTGCCAGCAAAGCGGTTGGCGAGCAGTACTTC. Residues: CASKAVGEQYF.

This clonotype was observed at least ten times. Sequence at one end of the junction differs from germline and may be a read error. This rearrangement joins TRBV6-5 to TRBJ2-7; 13 bases match TRBD2. Germline V lookup: CDR1 MNHEY, CDR2 SVGAGI. This CDR3 comprises 13 residues. The chain's CDR3 is CTSRTSGSYEQYF. CDR3 DNA: TGTACCAGCAGGACTAGCGGGAGCTACGAGCAGTACTTC.